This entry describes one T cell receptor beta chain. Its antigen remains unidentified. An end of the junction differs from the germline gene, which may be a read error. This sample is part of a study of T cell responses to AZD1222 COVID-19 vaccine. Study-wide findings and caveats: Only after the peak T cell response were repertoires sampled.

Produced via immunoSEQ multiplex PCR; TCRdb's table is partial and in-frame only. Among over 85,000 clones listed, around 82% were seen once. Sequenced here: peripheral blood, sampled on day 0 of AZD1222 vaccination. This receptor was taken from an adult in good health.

In DNA form, the CDR3 reads TGTGCCAGCAGATCCTCCGCCGGGACCTACTTCTTT. It encodes CASRSSAGTYFF. The rearrangement links TRBV7-9 to TRBJ1-6; TRBD1 is a possible D gene (5 bases). The CDR3 totals 12 residues. From germline, CDR1 is SEHNR and CDR2 FQNEAQ (reference sequence).